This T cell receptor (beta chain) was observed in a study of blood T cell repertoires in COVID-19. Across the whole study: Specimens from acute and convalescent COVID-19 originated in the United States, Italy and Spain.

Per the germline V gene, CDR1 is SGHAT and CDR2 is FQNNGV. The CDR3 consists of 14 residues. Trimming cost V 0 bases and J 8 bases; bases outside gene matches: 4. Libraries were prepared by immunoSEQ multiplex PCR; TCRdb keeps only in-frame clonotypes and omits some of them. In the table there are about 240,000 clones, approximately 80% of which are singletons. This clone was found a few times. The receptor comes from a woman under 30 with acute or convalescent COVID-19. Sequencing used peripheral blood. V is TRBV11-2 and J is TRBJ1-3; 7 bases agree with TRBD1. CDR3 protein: CASSLDNRGDTIYF. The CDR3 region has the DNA TGTGCCAGCAGCTTAGACAACAGGGGAGACACCATATATTTT.